This T cell receptor beta chain was identified in a study of regulatory T cells in long-lasting Graves disease. Regarding the study as a whole: Among samples with persistent disease, TRBV28, TRBJ1-2 and TRBJ2-5 were favored. Samples came from peripheral blood alone, without thyroid tissue.

Per germline, CDR1 DFQATT and CDR2 SNEGSKA (reference sequence). V shed 6 bases, J shed 0 bases, and the junction held 4 bases outside the gene matches. The CDR3 runs 14 residues. Construction of TCR beta libraries relied on iRepertoire HTBI primers and on Arm-PCR targeting CDR3 regions. TCRdb re-derived calls from the multiplex PCR reads in MiXCR, one entry per CDR3 protein. The table records about 540,000 distinct CDR3 sequences, roughly 12% of them present only once. This clonotype has more than one count but fewer than ten. Antigen specificity is unknown. Stated time point: newly diagnosed GD, antithyroid drugs for less than 3 months. PBMC-extracted RNA yielded the TCR library. The guidelines of the American Thyroid Association were the basis for diagnosing Graves' disease. The sample was also linked to a second study, of T cells in Graves' hyperthyroidism and ophthalmopathy. That work states: HTBI primers drove first-round RT-PCR of the TCR CDR3.

This clonotype originated in a man aged 25 to 45 with Graves disease. The material sequenced was peripheral blood mononuclear cells (PBMCs), taken at new diagnosis, from a patient treated with antithyroid drugs. The J gene is TRBJ2-1, the V gene TRBV20-1; 8 nucleotides agree with TRBD1. CDR3 nucleotide sequence: TGCAGTGCGATAACAGGGGGCTCCTACAATGAGCAGTTCTTC. It specifies CSAITGGSYNEQFF.